These 4 T cell receptor beta chains were all obtained from the same sample, sequenced in a study of OX40 agonist ivuxolimab in advanced cancers. Sequencing used immunoSEQ multiplex PCR; TCRdb keeps in-frame clones, though not all of them. The repertoire has approximately 81,000 clones, 65% to 85% of them found once; the top ten carry 4.6%. Sequencing used CD4+ or CD8+ T cells sorted from blood, obtained in a trial of the OX40 agonist ivuxolimab. These receptors were taken from an adult with an advanced solid tumor such as melanoma, head and neck, liver or kidney cancer.

The V call is TRBV6-1, the J call TRBJ1-6; 7 nucleotides match TRBD1. V trimming: 4 bases; J trimming: 7 bases; junction bases outside the gene matches: 7. This CDR3 region has 15 residues. Germline CDR1 and CDR2: MNHNS and SASEGT. In DNA form, the CDR3 reads TGTGCCAGCAGTGCAGGGGGGCGGTCCAATTCACCCCTCCACTTT. It encodes CASSAGGRSNSPLHF.

The chain combines TRBV4-1 with TRBJ1-2; D is possibly TRBD1 (5 bases). The germline CDR1 and CDR2 sequences are MGHRA and YSYEKL. CDR3 length: 15 residues. Between the trimmed V and J ends, which lost 0 bases and 3 bases, there was a span of 11 bases. The CDR3 sequence is CASSQDRARDYGYTF. CDR3 nucleotides: TGCGCCAGCAGCCAAGATAGAGCCAGGGACTATGGCTACACCTTC.

This clone was counted only a few times. The chain has TRBV11-2 and TRBJ1-6, with D unclear. The CDR3 has 14 residues. Germline V gene lookup returns CDR1 SGHAT and CDR2 FQNNGV. The germline V and J ends were trimmed by 3 bases and 10 bases, with 13 bases remaining between them. CDR3 loop: CASSFFGVNSPLHF. The CDR3 DNA follows: TGTGCCAGCAGCTTTTTCGGGGTTAACTCACCCCTCCACTTT.

The genes are TRBV5-4 and TRBJ2-7; D is unresolved. Germline V gene lookup returns CDR1 SGHNT and CDR2 YYREEE (reference sequence). V dropped 0 bases and J dropped 5 bases, with 12 bases sitting between them. The CDR3 loop spans 14 amino acids. This CDR3 reads CASSLGPLMDEQYF. The CDR3 nucleotides are TGTGCCAGCAGCTTGGGCCCTCTTATGGACGAGCAGTACTTC.